What follows are 17 T cell receptor beta chains derived from one specimen sequenced in a study of cytomegalovirus exposure and HLA in healthy donors. The study ran its PCR with 60 Vbeta and 13 Jbeta primers. Generated by immunoSEQ multiplex PCR, the TCRdb table keeps only in-frame clones and is missing some. Of some 210,000 clones in the sample, about four fifths were seen once. The source material was PBMCs. The receptors derive from a woman between 50 and 59 years old in good health and CMV-seropositive.

The chain employs TRBV19 and TRBJ2-3; 9 bases are a match to TRBD2. J gave up 1 base and V 9 bases, and 11 bases lay outside the gene matches. The CDR3 contains 16 residues. Germline-derived CDR1 and CDR2 are LNHDA and SQIVND (reference sequence). Here the CDR3 DNA reads TGTGCCAGCAAGAAGAGGGCGGGGGGGCGCACAGATACGCAGTATTTT. Protein: CASKKRAGGRTDTQYF.

The chain is built from TRBV10-1 and TRBJ2-3, with 7 bases fitting TRBD1. J gave up 4 bases and V 3 bases, and 4 bases lay outside the gene matches. Germline lookup yields CDR1 WNHNN and CDR2 SYGVQD (reference sequence). The length of the CDR3 is 14 residues. The chain's CDR3 is CASSEPGQPDTQYF. CDR3 nucleotide sequence: TGCGCCAGCAGTGAACCGGGACAGCCAGATACGCAGTATTTT.

This clone was counted a few times. The chain links TRBV4-1 to TRBJ2-7; weak D call: TRBD2 (5 bases). Germline CDR1 is MGHRA and CDR2 is YSYEKL. Trimming removed 1 base at V and 3 bases at J, with 10 bases between. This CDR3 region has 14 residues. CDR3 in amino acids: CASSQGTRGYEQYF. DNA of the CDR3: TGCGCCAGCAGCCAAGGGACCCGGGGCTACGAGCAGTACTTC.

This chain links TRBV14 with TRBJ1-5; D perhaps matches TRBD1 (5 bases). Germline-derived CDR1 and CDR2 are SGHDN and FVKESK. This CDR3 contains 15 residues. Between the trimmed V and J ends, which lost 1 base and 4 bases, there was a span of 11 bases. CDR3 sequence: CASSQGGLKNQPQHF. The CDR3 DNA sequence: TGTGCCAGCAGCCAAGGGGGACTGAAGAATCAGCCCCAGCATTTT.

The rearrangement joins TRBV7-3 to TRBJ1-1; D remains unclear. The CDR3 is 13 residues long. Trimming took 1 base from V and 5 from J, leaving 8 bases between them. The V gene's germline CDR1 is SGHTA and CDR2 FQGTGA. The CDR3 DNA follows: TGTGCCAGCAGCTTAAAGTCGGGTACTGAAGCTTTCTTT. Protein: CASSLKSGTEAFF.

V usage is TRBV19 and J usage is TRBJ1-6; the D gene is possibly TRBD1 (6 bases). The CDR3 runs to 13 residues. Germline V gives CDR1 LNHDA, CDR2 SQIVND (reference sequence). Trimming took 7 bases from V and 9 from J, leaving 13 bases between them. The CDR3 DNA sequence: TGTGCCAGTACGCCAGGGGCGAGTTCACCCCTCCACTTT. It encodes CASTPGASSPLHF.

V gene TRBV18 combines with J gene TRBJ2-4; 8 positions agree with TRBD2. Per germline, CDR1 KGHSH and CDR2 LQKENI. This CDR3 is 14 amino acids long. Trimming took 3 bases from V and 8 from J; bases not matched to a gene: 6. Written as DNA, the CDR3 is TGTGCCAGCTCACCCAGTCCGGGGGGGGACATTCAGTACTTC. Protein: CASSPSPGGDIQYF.

This clone was seen once. The rearrangement joins TRBV7-2 to TRBJ2-7, with 9 bases aligning to TRBD2. Per germline, CDR1 SGHTA and CDR2 FQGNSA. Germline trimming cut 0 bases from V and 4 bases from J; bases unmatched to any gene: 4. The CDR3 is made up of 15 amino acids. The CDR3 region has the DNA TGTGCCAGCAGCTTAGCTGCCAGCGGGGGGTACGAGCAGTACTTC. Translated: CASSLAASGGYEQYF.

J is TRBJ2-1 and V is TRBV25-1, with D maybe TRBD1 (6 bases). The CDR3 sequence is 13 residues long. Germline-derived CDR1 and CDR2 are MGHDK and SYGVNS. Trimming removed 4 bases at V and 6 bases at J, with 10 bases between. CDR3: CASSGTGLNEQFF. In DNA, the CDR3 is TGTGCCAGCAGTGGCACAGGGCTCAATGAGCAGTTCTTC.

This sequence joins TRBV11-2 and TRBJ2-7, with a tentative D call TRBD1 (5 bases). CDR1 and CDR2 from the germline V gene are SGHAT and FQNNGV. The V gene lost 0 bases and the J gene lost 2 bases, with 5 bases spanning the gap. This CDR3 contains 13 residues. The CDR3 DNA sequence: TGTGCCAGCAGCTTAGACAGGGCCTACGAGCAGTACTTC. Protein sequence: CASSLDRAYEQYF.

This clone was detected a few times. The chain carries TRBV5-1 and TRBJ2-5, with D possibly being TRBD1 (6 bases). The germline V and J ends were trimmed by 4 bases and 4 bases, with 11 bases remaining between them. The germline V gene has CDR1 SGHRS and CDR2 YFSETQ. This CDR3 is built from 13 residues. Here the CDR3 reads CASSRGFRETQYF. CDR3 bases: TGCGCCAGCAGCAGGGGGTTCCGAGAGACCCAGTACTTC.

V gene TRBV5-1 combines with J gene TRBJ2-7; TRBD2 aligns across 7 bases. V lost 5 bases, J lost 2 bases, and 7 bases stayed unmatched. This CDR3 is 14 amino acids long. CDR1 and CDR2 from the germline V gene are SGHRS and YFSETQ. The CDR3 DNA follows: TGCGCCAGCAGTCCCCGGGGAGGGCCCTACGAGCAGTACTTC. Protein sequence: CASSPRGGPYEQYF.

The chain carries TRBV6-4 and TRBJ2-7; TRBD1 matches 9 bases. Trimming removed 3 bases from V and 9 bases from J; junction bases left unmatched: 12. This CDR3 spans 15 amino acids. Germline V CDR1 and CDR2: MRHNA, SNTAGT. CDR3 coding DNA: TGTGCCAGCAGTGAGGGTAGGGGACAGGGACTTTGGCAGTACTTC. Its translation is CASSEGRGQGLWQYF.

CDR3 protein: CASSLGARMNTEAFF. CDR3 DNA: TGTGCCAGCAGCTTAGGGGCCCGGATGAACACTGAAGCTTTCTTT. This rearrangement joins TRBV11-2 to TRBJ1-1; unclear D gene. The CDR3 has 15 residues. The ends were cut back, 1 base at V and 0 bases at J, with 9 bases in the middle. Germline loops: CDR1 SGHAT, CDR2 FQNNGV. The whole variable domain, filled in from reference TRBV11-2 and TRBJ1-1, reads EAGVAQSPRYKIIEKRQSVAFWCNPISGHATLYWYQQILGQGPKLLIQFQNNGVVDDSQLPKDRFSAERLKGVDSTLKIQPAKLEDSAVYLCASSLGARMNTEAFFGQGTRLTVV.

The chain couples TRBV7-2 to TRBJ1-3; no reliable D call. CDR1 is SGHTA and CDR2 is FQGNSA in the germline V gene. The CDR3 spans 15 residues. The V and J ends lost 5 bases and 0 bases respectively, with 11 bases between them. Written as DNA, the CDR3 is TGTGCCAGCAGCACCCTGGTACTCTCTGGAAACACCATATATTTT. Its translation: CASSTLVLSGNTIYF.

The chain employs TRBV29-1 and TRBJ1-2, with a tentative D call TRBD1 (5 bases). Trimming took 4 bases from V and 7 from J, leaving 10 bases between them. The germline V gene has CDR1 SQVTM and CDR2 ANQGSEA. This CDR3 contains 11 residues. The CDR3 region is CSVVYGGGYTF. The CDR3, as DNA: TGCAGCGTTGTATACGGGGGTGGCTACACCTTC.

The genes are TRBV2 and TRBJ2-5; 7 bases line up with TRBD2. Trimming removed 4 bases from V and 7 bases from J; junction bases left unmatched: 9. This CDR3 is built from 14 residues. Germline values: CDR1 SNHLY, CDR2 FYNNEI. CDR3 in amino acids: CASSVGGTGGTQYF. The CDR3 nucleotides are TGTGCCAGCAGTGTGGGGGGGACCGGCGGGACCCAGTACTTC.